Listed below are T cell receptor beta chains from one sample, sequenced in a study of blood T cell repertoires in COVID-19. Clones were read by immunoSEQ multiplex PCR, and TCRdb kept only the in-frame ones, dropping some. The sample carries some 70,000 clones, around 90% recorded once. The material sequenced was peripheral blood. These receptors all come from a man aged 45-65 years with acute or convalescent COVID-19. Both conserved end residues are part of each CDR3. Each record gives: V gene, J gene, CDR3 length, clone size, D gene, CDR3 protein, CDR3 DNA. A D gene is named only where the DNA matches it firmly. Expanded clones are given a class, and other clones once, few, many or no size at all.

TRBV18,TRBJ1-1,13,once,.,CASKTGQNTEAFF,TGTGCCAGTAAGACAGGACAGAACACTGAAGCTTTCTTT
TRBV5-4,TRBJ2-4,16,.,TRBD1,CASSRGQGGSKNIQYF,TGTGCCAGCAGCCGGGGACAGGGAGGGTCCAAAAACATTCAGTACTTC
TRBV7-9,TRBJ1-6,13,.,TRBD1,CASSSETGSTLHF,TGTGCCAGCAGCTCCGAGACAGGGAGCACCCTCCACTTT
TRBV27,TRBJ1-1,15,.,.,CASSLVPGGNTEAFF,TGTGCCAGCAGTTTGGTCCCCGGAGGGAACACTGAAGCTTTCTTT
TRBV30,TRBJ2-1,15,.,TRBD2,CAWRTGTSGIGEQFF,TGTGCCTGGAGGACCGGGACTAGCGGGATTGGTGAGCAGTTCTTC
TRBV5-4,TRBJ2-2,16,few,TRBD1,CASSLQGRSWTGELFF,TGTGCCAGCAGCTTACAGGGGCGAAGTTGGACCGGGGAGCTGTTTTTT
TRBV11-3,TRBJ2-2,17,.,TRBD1,CASSPRKDRGNTGELFF,TGTGCCAGCAGCCCCCGCAAGGACAGGGGGAACACCGGGGAGCTGTTTTTT
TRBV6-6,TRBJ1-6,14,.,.,CASSVPGTTSPLHF,TGTGCCAGCAGTGTTCCGGGGACAACTTCACCCCTCCACTTT
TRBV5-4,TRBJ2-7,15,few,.,CASSLVGQGTYEQYF,TGTGCCAGCAGCTTGGTGGGGCAGGGGACCTACGAGCAGTACTTC
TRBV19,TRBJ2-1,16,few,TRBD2,CASSRQAGGSVNEQFF,TGTGCCAGTAGTCGTCAAGCGGGAGGTTCTGTGAATGAGCAGTTCTTC
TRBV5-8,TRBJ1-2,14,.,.,CASSLLWGRYGYTF,TGTGCCAGCAGCTTGCTGTGGGGCCGCTATGGCTACACCTTC
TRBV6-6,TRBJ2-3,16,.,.,CASSYSKSLTTDTQYF,TGTGCCAGCAGTTACTCGAAATCTCTGACAACGGATACGCAGTATTTT
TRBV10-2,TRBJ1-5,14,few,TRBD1,CASSEVTGAQPQHF,TGCGCCAGCAGTGAAGTAACAGGGGCTCAGCCCCAGCATTTT
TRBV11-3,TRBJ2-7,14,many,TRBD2,CASSLLAGVYEQYF,TGTGCCAGCAGCTTACTAGCGGGGGTTTACGAGCAGTACTTC
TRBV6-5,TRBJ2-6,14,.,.,CAALFSSGANVLTF,TGTGCCGCATTATTCAGCTCTGGGGCCAACGTCCTGACTTTC
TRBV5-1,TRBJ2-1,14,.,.,CASSSIATGNEQFF,TGCGCCAGCAGCAGCATAGCAACGGGGAATGAGCAGTTCTTC
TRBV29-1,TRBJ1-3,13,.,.,CSVEQGTGNTIYF,TGCAGCGTTGAGCAGGGGACTGGAAACACCATATATTTT
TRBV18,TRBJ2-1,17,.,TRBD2,CASSPPGRGKRGTEQFF,TGTGCCAGCTCACCACCTGGGAGGGGAAAGAGAGGCACTGAGCAGTTCTTC
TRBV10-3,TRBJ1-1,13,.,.,CAISESTTTEAFF,TGTGCCATCAGTGAGTCAACAACGACAGAAGCTTTCTTT
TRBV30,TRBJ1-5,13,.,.,CAWSRQANQPQHF,TGTGCCTGGAGTCGGCAGGCCAATCAGCCCCAGCATTTT
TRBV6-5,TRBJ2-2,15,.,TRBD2,CASSPTSGNTGELFF,TGTGCCAGCAGCCCAACTAGCGGGAACACCGGGGAGCTGTTTTTT
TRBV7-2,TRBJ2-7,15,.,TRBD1,CASSPPGQRSYEQYF,TGTGCCAGCAGCCCCCCGGGACAGAGATCCTACGAGCAGTACTTC
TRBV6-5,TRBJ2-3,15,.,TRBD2,CASSYRTSGSDTQYF,TGTGCCAGCAGTTACCGCACTAGCGGGAGTGATACGCAGTATTTT
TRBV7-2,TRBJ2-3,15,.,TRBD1,CASSKDRGRTDTQYF,TGTGCCAGCAGCAAGGACAGGGGGCGGACAGATACGCAGTATTTT
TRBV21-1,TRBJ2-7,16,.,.,CASSKTLAGETYEQYF,TGTGCCAGCAGCAAAACTCTAGCGGGAGAAACTTACGAGCAGTACTTC
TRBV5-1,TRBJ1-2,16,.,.,CASSLVFGGVNYGYTF,TGCGCCAGCAGCTTGGTTTTCGGGGGGGTTAACTATGGCTACACCTTC
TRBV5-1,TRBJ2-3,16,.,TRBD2,CASKPGLAASTDTQYF,TGCGCCAGCAAGCCGGGACTAGCGGCTAGCACAGATACGCAGTATTTT
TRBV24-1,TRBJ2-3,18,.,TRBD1,CATSEGTGLRPSTDTQYF,TGTGCCACCAGTGAGGGGACAGGGCTCCGGCCTAGCACAGATACGCAGTATTTT
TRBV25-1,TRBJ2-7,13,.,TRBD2,CASRSGRVYEQYF,TGTGCCAGCAGAAGCGGGAGGGTCTACGAGCAGTACTTC
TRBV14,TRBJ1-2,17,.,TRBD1,CASSNRDRGEGNYGYTF,TGTGCCAGCAGCAACCGGGACAGGGGTGAAGGGAACTATGGCTACACCTTC
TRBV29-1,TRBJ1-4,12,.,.,CSVRGGPEKLFF,TGCAGCGTTCGTGGGGGCCCTGAAAAACTGTTTTTT
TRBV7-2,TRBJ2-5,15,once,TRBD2,CASSLAGRARETQYF,TGTGCCAGCAGCTTAGCCGGGAGGGCCAGGGAGACCCAGTACTTC
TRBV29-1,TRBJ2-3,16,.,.,CSVEGVWGHGTDTQYF,TGCAGCGTTGAAGGGGTCTGGGGACATGGTACAGATACGCAGTATTTT
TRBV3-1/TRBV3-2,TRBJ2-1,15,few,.,CASSQDRSSYNEQFF,TGTGCCAGCAGCCAAGATAGGAGCTCCTACAATGAGCAGTTCTTC
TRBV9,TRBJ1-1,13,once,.,CASSVEQNTEAFF,TGTGCCAGCAGCGTAGAGCAGAACACTGAAGCTTTCTTT
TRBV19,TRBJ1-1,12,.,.,CASSMPRLEAFF,TGTGCCAGTAGTATGCCGAGACTTGAAGCTTTCTTT
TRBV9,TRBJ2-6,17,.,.,CASSVALEDSGANVLTF,TGTGCCAGCAGCGTAGCGTTGGAGGACTCTGGGGCCAACGTCCTGACTTTC
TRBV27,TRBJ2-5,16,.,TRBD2,CASRERAGGPSETQYF,TGTGCCAGCAGGGAGAGGGCGGGAGGGCCTAGTGAGACCCAGTACTTC
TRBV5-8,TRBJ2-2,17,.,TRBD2,CASSLVGGRSNTGELFF,TGTGCCAGCAGCTTGGTCGGCGGGAGGTCGAACACCGGGGAGCTGTTTTTT
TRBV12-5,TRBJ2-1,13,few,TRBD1,CASGTETGNEQFF,TGTGCTAGTGGCACCGAGACAGGGAATGAGCAGTTCTTC
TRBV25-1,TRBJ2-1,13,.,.,CASSEYNSNEQFF,TGTGCCAGCAGTGAATATAACTCCAATGAGCAGTTCTTC
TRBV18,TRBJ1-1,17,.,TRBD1,CASSPLTGTERDTEAFF,TGTGCCAGCTCACCACTGACCGGGACAGAACGTGACACTGAAGCTTTCTTT
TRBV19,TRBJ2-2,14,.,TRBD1,CASSERGRIGELFF,TGTGCCAGTAGTGAGAGGGGGCGAATCGGGGAGCTGTTTTTT
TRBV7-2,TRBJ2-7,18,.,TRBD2,CASSLLPTSGASSYEQYF,TGTGCCAGCAGCTTACTCCCGACTAGCGGCGCCTCCTCCTACGAGCAGTACTTC
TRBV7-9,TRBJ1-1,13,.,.,CASSLEQGSEAFF,TGTGCCAGCAGCTTAGAGCAGGGCTCTGAAGCTTTCTTT
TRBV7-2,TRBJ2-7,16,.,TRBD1,CASSRRGGQGSYEQYF,TGTGCCAGCAGCCGGAGGGGGGGACAGGGATCCTACGAGCAGTACTTC
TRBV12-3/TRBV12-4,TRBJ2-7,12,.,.,CASSFRGSEQYF,TGTGCCAGCAGTTTTAGGGGGAGCGAGCAGTACTTC
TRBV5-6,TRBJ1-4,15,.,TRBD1,CASSPPGTGREKLFF,TGTGCCAGCAGCCCCCCGGGGACAGGGAGGGAAAAACTGTTTTTT
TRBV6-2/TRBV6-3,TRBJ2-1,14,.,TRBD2,CASSYDGRIDEQFF,TGTGCCAGCAGTTACGACGGGAGGATCGATGAGCAGTTCTTC
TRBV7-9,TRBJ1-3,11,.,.,CAERVGNTIYF,TGTGCCGAGAGAGTAGGAAACACCATATATTTT
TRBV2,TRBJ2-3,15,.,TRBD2,CASSEGQSGSDTQYF,TGTGCCAGCAGTGAAGGTCAGAGCGGGAGTGATACGCAGTATTTT
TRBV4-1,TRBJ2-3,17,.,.,CASSQSLTSYHTDTQYF,TGCGCCAGCAGCCAATCCCTTACTAGCTACCACACAGATACGCAGTATTTT
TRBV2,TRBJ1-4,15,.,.,CASSENISPNEKLFF,TGTGCCAGCAGTGAAAACATTTCGCCTAATGAAAAACTGTTTTTT
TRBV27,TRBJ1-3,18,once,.,CASSSRRAGVPSGNTIYF,TGTGCCAGCAGTTCTCGGCGTGCAGGGGTACCTTCCGGAAACACCATATATTTT
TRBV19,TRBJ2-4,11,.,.,CASTAKNIQYF,TGTGCCAGTACGGCCAAAAACATTCAGTACTTC
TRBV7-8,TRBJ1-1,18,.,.,CASRSLHEWGLGRTEAFF,TGTGCCAGCCGCAGCTTACACGAGTGGGGACTCGGTAGAACTGAAGCTTTCTTT
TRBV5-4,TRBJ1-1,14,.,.,CASSPAGGTTEAFF,TGTGCCAGCAGCCCGGCGGGAGGGACCACTGAAGCTTTCTTT
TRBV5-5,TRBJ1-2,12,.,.,CASSTAGGGYTF,TGTGCCAGCAGCACGGCGGGCGGGGGCTACACCTTC
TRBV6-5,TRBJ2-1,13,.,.,CASSNTALNEQFF,TGTGCCAGCAGCAATACAGCCCTCAATGAGCAGTTCTTC